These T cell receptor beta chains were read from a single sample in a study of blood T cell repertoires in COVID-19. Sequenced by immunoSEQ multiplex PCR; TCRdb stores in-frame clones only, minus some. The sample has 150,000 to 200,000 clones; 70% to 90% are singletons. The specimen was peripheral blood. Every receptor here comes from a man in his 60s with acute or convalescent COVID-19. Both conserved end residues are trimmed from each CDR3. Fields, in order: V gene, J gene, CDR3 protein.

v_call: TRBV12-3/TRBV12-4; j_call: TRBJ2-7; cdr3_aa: ASSSPREQY
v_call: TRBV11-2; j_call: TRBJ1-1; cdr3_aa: ASSLVQGTAAF
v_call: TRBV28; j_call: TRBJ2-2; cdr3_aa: ASSTSRGGYSGELF
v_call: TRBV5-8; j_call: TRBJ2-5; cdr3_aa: ASSPGTGVQETQY
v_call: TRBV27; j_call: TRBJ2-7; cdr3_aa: ASSLARGFDEQY
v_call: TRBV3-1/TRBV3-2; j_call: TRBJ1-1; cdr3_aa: ASSQGQGGTEAF
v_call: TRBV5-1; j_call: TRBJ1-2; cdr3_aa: ASSLATGRLVNYGYT
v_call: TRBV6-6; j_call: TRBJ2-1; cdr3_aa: ASRGRTSGYNEQF
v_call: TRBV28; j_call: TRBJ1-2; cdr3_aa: ASSFRGFHGYT
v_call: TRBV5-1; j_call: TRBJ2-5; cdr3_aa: ASSLGQTQETQY
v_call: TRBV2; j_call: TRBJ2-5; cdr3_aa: ASKRDTGTQY
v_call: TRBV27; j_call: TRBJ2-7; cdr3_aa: ASSSAGGYEQY
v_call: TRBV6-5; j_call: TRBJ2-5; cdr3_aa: ASIRSVGFKETQY
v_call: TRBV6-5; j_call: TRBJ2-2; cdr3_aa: ASSYGTGGTGELF
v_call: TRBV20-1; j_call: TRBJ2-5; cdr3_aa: SASRGSGGAETQY
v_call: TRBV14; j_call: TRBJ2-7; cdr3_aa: ASSPRDSSSYEQY
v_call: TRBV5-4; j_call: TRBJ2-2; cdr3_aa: ASSRTGGLAGVIGELF
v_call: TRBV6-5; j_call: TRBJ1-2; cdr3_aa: ASTPRTGMAGYT
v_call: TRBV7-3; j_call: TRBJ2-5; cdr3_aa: ASSLELGIGTQY
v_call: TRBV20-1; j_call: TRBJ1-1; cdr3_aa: SAAGKGAF
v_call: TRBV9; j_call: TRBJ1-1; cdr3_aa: ASSVVAGGAMNTEAF
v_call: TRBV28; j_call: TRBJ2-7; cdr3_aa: ASSTYSGTSATLSSYEQY
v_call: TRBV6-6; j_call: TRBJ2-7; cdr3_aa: ASSRPQGSGQY
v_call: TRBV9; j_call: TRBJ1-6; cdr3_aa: ASSVEQGKNSPLH
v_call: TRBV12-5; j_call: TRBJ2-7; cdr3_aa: ASGVGQGIVNEQY
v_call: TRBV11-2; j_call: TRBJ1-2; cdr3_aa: ASSLVGPGVSGYT
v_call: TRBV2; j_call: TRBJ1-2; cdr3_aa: ASSEAAGKGYGYT
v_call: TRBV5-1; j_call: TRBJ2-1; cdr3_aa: ASSRVNEQF
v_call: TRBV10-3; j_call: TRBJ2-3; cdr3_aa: AISDRVRGTDTQY
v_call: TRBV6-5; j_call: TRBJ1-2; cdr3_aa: ASLGGDLGYT
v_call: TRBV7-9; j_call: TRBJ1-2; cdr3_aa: ASSRYRDLYGYT
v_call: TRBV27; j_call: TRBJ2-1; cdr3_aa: ASRIAGAISEQF
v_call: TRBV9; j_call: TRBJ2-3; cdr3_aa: ASSVQGARADTQY
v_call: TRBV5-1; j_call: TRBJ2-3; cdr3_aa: ASSLRGQGTDTQY
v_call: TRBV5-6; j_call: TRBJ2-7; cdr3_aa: ASSSVARRDDAYEQY
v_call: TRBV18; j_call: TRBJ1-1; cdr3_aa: ASSPLARRGKNTEAF
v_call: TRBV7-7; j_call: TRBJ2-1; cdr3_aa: ASSAGTGVNEQF
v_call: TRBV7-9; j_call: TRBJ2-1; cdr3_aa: ASSSLRTGGANEQF
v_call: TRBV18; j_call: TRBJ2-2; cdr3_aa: ASSPPGGELF
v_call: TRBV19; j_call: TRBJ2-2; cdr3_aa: ASSLRTGGTGELF